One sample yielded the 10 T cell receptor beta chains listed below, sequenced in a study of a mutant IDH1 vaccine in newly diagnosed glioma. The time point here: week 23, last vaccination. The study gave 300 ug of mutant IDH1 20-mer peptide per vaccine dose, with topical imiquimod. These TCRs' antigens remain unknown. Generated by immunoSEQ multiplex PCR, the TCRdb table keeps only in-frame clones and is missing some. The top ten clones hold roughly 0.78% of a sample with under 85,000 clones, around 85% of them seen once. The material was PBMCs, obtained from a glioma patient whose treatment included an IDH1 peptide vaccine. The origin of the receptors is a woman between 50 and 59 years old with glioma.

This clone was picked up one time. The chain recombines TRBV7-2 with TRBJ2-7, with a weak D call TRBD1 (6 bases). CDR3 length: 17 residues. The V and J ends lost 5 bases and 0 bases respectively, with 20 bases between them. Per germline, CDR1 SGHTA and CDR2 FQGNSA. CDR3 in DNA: TGTGCCAGCAGCATAACTAGAACCAGGACAGTCTCCTACGAGCAGTACTTC. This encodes CASSITRTRTVSYEQYF.

The DNA of the CDR3 is TGTGCCAGCAGTTTGAACCCCTTGGACAGTTGGCCTGAAGCTTTCTTT. Protein sequence: CASSLNPLDSWPEAFF. V gene TRBV6-5 combines with J gene TRBJ1-1, with D maybe TRBD1 (6 bases). CDR1 is MNHEY and CDR2 is SVGAGI in the germline V gene. The CDR3 is made up of 16 amino acids. V was trimmed by 4 bases and J by 6 bases, leaving 21 bases between them.

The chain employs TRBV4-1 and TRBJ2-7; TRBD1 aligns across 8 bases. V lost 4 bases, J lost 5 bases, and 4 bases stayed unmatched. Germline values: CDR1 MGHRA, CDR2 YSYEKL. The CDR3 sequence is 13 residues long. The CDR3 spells CASSPKTGDEQYF. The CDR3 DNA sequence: TGCGCCAGCAGCCCGAAGACAGGGGACGAGCAGTACTTC.

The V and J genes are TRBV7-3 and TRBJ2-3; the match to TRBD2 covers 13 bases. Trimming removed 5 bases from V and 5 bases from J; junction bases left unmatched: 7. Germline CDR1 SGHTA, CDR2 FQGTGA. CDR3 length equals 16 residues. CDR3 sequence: CASSRTSGSDGDTQYF. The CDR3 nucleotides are TGTGCCAGCAGCAGGACTAGCGGGAGCGATGGAGATACGCAGTATTTT.

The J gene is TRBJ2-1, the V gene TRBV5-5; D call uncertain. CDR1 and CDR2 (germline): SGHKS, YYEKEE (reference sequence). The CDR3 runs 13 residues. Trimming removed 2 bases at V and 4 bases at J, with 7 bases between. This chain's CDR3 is CASSFSRYNEQFF. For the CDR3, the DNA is TGTGCCAGCAGCTTCTCTAGGTACAATGAGCAGTTCTTC.

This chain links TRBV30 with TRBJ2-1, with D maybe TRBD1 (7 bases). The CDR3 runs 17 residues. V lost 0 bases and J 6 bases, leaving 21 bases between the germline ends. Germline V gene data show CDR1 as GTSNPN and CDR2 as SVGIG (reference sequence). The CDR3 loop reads CAWSVPGGEAGLNEQFF. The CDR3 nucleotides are TGTGCCTGGAGTGTACCAGGGGGAGAAGCGGGTCTCAATGAGCAGTTCTTC.

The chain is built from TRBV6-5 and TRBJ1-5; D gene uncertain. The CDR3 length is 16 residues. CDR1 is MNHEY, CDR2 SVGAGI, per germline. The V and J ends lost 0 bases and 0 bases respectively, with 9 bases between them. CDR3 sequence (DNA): TGTGCCAGCAGTTACTCGTCCTCAGGTAGCAATCAGCCCCAGCATTTT. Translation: CASSYSSSGSNQPQHF.

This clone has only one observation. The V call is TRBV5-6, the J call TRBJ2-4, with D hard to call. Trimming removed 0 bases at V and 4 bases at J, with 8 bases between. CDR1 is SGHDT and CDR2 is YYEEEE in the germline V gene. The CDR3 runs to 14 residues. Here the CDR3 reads CASSLVRGKNIQYF. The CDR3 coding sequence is TGTGCCAGCAGCTTGGTTCGCGGAAAAAACATTCAGTACTTC.

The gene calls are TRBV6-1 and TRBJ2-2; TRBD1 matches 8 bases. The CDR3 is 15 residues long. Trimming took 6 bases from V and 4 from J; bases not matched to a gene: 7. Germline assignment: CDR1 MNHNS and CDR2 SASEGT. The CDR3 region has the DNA TGTGCCAGCAGGGATCGGGACAGGTTCACCGGGGAGCTGTTTTTT. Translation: CASRDRDRFTGELFF.

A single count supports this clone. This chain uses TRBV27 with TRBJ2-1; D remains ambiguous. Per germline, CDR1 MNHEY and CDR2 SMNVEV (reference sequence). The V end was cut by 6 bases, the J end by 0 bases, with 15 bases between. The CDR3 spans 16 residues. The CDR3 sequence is CASSRSPVGSYNEQFF. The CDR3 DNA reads TGTGCCAGCAGCCGTTCCCCAGTGGGCTCCTACAATGAGCAGTTCTTC.